A single sample gave rise to the 14 T cell receptor beta chains below, sequenced in a study of regulatory T cells in long-lasting Graves disease. The time point here: persistent/refractory GD, antithyroid drugs over 5 years with positive TRAb. Isolated PBMC RNA provided the starting material for the TCR library. Library construction for TCR beta used iRepertoire HTBI primers and Arm-PCR of CDR3 regions. TCRdb used MiXCR to reprocess the multiplex PCR reads, holding one entry per CDR3 protein. This sample carries 600,000 to 800,000 distinct CDR3 sequences, about 32% of them seen once, and the ten largest clones take roughly 46%. The sequences come from peripheral blood mononuclear cells (PBMCs), collected when the disease was refractory, from a patient treated with antithyroid drugs. The receptors derive from a female donor with Graves disease.

CDR3: CASSQPGTNQPQHF. DNA of the CDR3: TGTGCCAGCAGCCAACCAGGGACCAATCAGCCCCAGCATTTT. The J gene is TRBJ1-5, the V gene TRBV3-1, with TRBD1 as a possible D gene (5 bases). V was shortened by 2 bases and J by 3 bases, with 8 bases between the two germline ends. CDR3 length: 14 residues. Looked up from germline, CDR1 is LGHDT and CDR2 is YNNKEL (reference sequence).

This clonotype appeared many times. The chain links TRBV6-9 to TRBJ2-7; 10 nucleotides line up with TRBD2. CDR1 MNHGY and CDR2 SVAAGI come from the germline V gene. The CDR3 totals 15 residues. The ends lost 4 bases at V and 1 base at J; junction bases unmatched: 4. In DNA form, the CDR3 reads TGTGCCAGCAGTTTCGCGACTAGCGGGTCCTACGAGCAGTACTTC. Translation gives CASSFATSGSYEQYF.

At least ten counts were recorded for this clonotype. CDR3 sequence (DNA): TGCGCCAGCAGCTTGTACGCGGGCAGGGGCTCGAACACTGAAGCTTTCTTT. Amino acid sequence: CASSLYAGRGSNTEAFF. The rearrangement joins TRBV5-1 to TRBJ1-1; possibly TRBD1 for D (6 bases). The germline V and J ends were trimmed by 1 base and 1 base, with 17 bases remaining between them. Germline V lookup: CDR1 SGHRS, CDR2 YFSETQ. The CDR3 is 17 amino acids.

About this clonotype: An end of the junction differs from the germline gene, which may be a read error. This sequence joins TRBV5-1 and TRBJ2-1, with 10 bases fitting TRBD2. Germline V gene data show CDR1 as SGHRS and CDR2 as YFSETQ. This CDR3 is 16 amino acids long. The CDR3 region is CASSLEILAGADEQFF. CDR3 DNA: TGTGCCAGCAGCTTGGAAATTCTAGCGGGGGCTGATGAGCAGTTCTTC.

The chain couples TRBV7-9 to TRBJ2-7; 10 positions agree with TRBD2. The CDR3 runs 15 residues. Germline trimming cut 5 bases from V and 4 bases from J; bases unmatched to any gene: 8. Germline V gene data show CDR1 as SEHNR and CDR2 as FQNEAQ (reference sequence). The CDR3 loop reads CASSPLAGGRYEQYF. In nucleotides, the CDR3 is TGTGCCAGCAGCCCGTTAGCGGGAGGCAGATACGAGCAGTACTTC.

This chain uses TRBV7-2 with TRBJ1-2; maybe TRBD1 (5 bases). The V and J ends lost 3 bases and 7 bases respectively, with 9 bases between them. CDR3 length equals 12 residues. Looked up from germline, CDR1 is SGHTA and CDR2 is FQGNSA. DNA for the CDR3: TGTGCCAGCAGCTTCCCAGGGACTGGCTACACCTTC. As protein: CASSFPGTGYTF.

This clonotype has more than one count but fewer than ten. The genes are TRBV10-3 and TRBJ2-5; no firm D call. This CDR3 comprises 15 residues. V was shortened by 0 bases and J by 0 bases, with 8 bases between the two germline ends. Germline CDR1 ENHRY, CDR2 SYGVKD. CDR3 bases: TGTGCCATCAGTGAGTCTGGACGGAACCAAGAGACCCAGTACTTC. This sequence encodes CAISESGRNQETQYF.

This clonotype was counted ten times or more. CDR3 nucleotides: TGTGCCAGCAGTGACGACGTGAACACTGAAGCTTTCTTT. This encodes CASSDDVNTEAFF. The V call is TRBV2, the J call TRBJ1-1; D is ambiguous. Trimming took off 3 bases at V and 0 bases at J, with 5 bases between the two ends. The CDR3 contains 13 residues. Germline CDR1 SNHLY, CDR2 FYNNEI.

This chain uses TRBV29-1 with TRBJ1-4; D uncertain. Trimming took 0 bases from V and 10 from J, leaving 12 bases between them. The germline gives CDR1 SQVTM, CDR2 ANQGSEA. This CDR3 contains 13 residues. The CDR3 nucleotides read TGCAGCGTTGAAGACGCTCCCCCTGGAAAACTGTTTTTT. Amino acids: CSVEDAPPGKLFF. The full variable domain, completed using reference TRBV29-1 and TRBJ1-4, is SAVISQKPSRDICQRGTSLTIQCQVDSQVTMMFWYRQQPGQSLTLIATANQGSEATYESGFVIDKFPISRPNLTFSTLTVSNMSPEDSSIYLCSVEDAPPGKLFFGSGTQLSVL.

The chain uses TRBV27 and TRBJ1-2; 7 bases are shared with TRBD1. Germline V gene lookup returns CDR1 MNHEY and CDR2 SMNVEV (reference sequence). The V gene end was trimmed by 3 bases and the J gene end by 6 bases; junction bases not matched to a gene: 13. The CDR3 consists of 16 residues. Written as DNA, the CDR3 is TGTGCCAGCAGTTTTGTTTGGGGAGGGGGCGAGAATGGCTACACCTTC. Encoded protein: CASSFVWGGGENGYTF.

In this sample, this clonotype turned up once. The J gene is TRBJ1-4, the V gene TRBV7-9; possibly TRBD1 for D (5 bases). Trimming took 2 bases from V and 3 from J, leaving 10 bases between them. The V gene's germline CDR1 is SEHNR and CDR2 FQNEAQ (reference sequence). This CDR3 has 15 residues. The CDR3 region is CASSLIREANEKLFF. The DNA of the CDR3 is TGTGCCAGCAGCTTAATCAGGGAAGCTAATGAAAAACTGTTTTTT.

The chain uses TRBV5-5 and TRBJ1-4, with TRBD1 matching 8 bases. The CDR3 is 15 amino acids. With V trimmed by 2 bases and J by 8 bases, 8 bases remained unmatched. CDR1 and CDR2 (germline): SGHKS, YYEKEE (reference sequence). CDR3 nucleotides: TGTGCCAGCAGCTTCGCTACAGGGGGAGGAGAAAAACTGTTTTTT. Translated: CASSFATGGGEKLFF.

This clonotype has a handful of counts. The chain uses TRBV10-2 and TRBJ2-7; D gene ambiguous. Trimming removed 0 bases from V and 0 bases from J, with 21 bases in between. The germline V gene encodes CDR1 WSHSY and CDR2 SAAADI. The CDR3 length is 19 residues. The CDR3 is CASSESIPHDRPSSYEQYF. The DNA of the CDR3 is TGCGCCAGCAGTGAGTCGATCCCCCACGACCGACCGAGCTCCTACGAGCAGTACTTC.

The chain has TRBV7-9 and TRBJ2-2; TRBD1 or TRBD2 may be the D gene (6 bases each). The germline V gene encodes CDR1 SEHNR and CDR2 FQNEAQ (reference sequence). This CDR3 region has 17 residues. The V and J ends lost 1 base and 4 bases respectively, with 16 bases between them. The CDR3 loop reads CASSLGGVQGLTGELFF. In DNA, the CDR3 is TGTGCCAGCAGCTTAGGGGGGGTACAGGGCCTCACCGGGGAGCTGTTTTTT.